The 5 T cell receptor beta chains below were found in one sample sequenced in a study of cytomegalovirus exposure and HLA in healthy donors. The protocol was immunoSEQ multiplex PCR, while the TCRdb copy is restricted to in-frame clones and leaves out a portion. The sample contains 150,000 to 250,000 clones, around 83% of which appear only once. The sequencing sample was made of PBMCs. The receptors shown here come from a woman aged 25 to 39 in good health and CMV-seropositive.

This chain joins TRBV5-1 and TRBJ2-7; no clear D gene. V lost 4 bases, J lost 1 base, and 9 bases lay in between. Per germline, CDR1 SGHRS and CDR2 YFSETQ. This CDR3 is built from 13 residues. Here the CDR3 DNA reads TGCGCCAGCAGCGGGCCACCATCCTACGAGCAGTACTTC. This codes for CASSGPPSYEQYF.

The V gene is TRBV5-1, the J gene TRBJ2-1, with 8 bases matching TRBD2. J gave up 4 bases and V 4 bases, and 7 bases lay outside the gene matches. Germline V gene sequence: CDR1 SGHRS, CDR2 YFSETQ. This CDR3 region has 15 residues. The CDR3 protein is CASSGTSLQYNEQFF. The CDR3 region has the DNA TGCGCCAGCAGCGGGACTAGTCTCCAATACAATGAGCAGTTCTTC.

The gene calls are TRBV5-1 and TRBJ1-4, with 7 bases aligning to TRBD1. Germline values: CDR1 SGHRS, CDR2 YFSETQ. The CDR3 length is 14 residues. The V segment lost 4 bases and the J segment 4 bases; nucleotides outside the gene matches: 4. CDR3 region: CASSRDRINEKLFF. CDR3 nucleotide sequence: TGCGCCAGCAGCCGGGACAGAATTAATGAAAAACTGTTTTTT.

DNA for the CDR3: TGTGCCAGCAGCCTCACTCCGGACAGGGGTAATGAGCAGTTCTTC. Translating it yields CASSLTPDRGNEQFF. The rearrangement links TRBV11-2 to TRBJ2-1, with 9 bases that match TRBD1. The CDR3 has 15 residues. CDR1 and CDR2 (germline): SGHAT, FQNNGV. J gave up 7 bases and V 5 bases, and 9 bases lay outside the gene matches.

The chain joins TRBV27 to TRBJ1-2; the D gene is possibly TRBD1 (6 bases). Germline assignment: CDR1 MNHEY and CDR2 SMNVEV (reference sequence). V was shortened by 4 bases and J by 1 base, with 10 bases between the two germline ends. The CDR3 covers 14 residues. The CDR3 here is CASSSPGDNYGYTF. CDR3 coding DNA: TGTGCCAGCAGTTCCCCAGGGGATAACTATGGCTACACCTTC.